These T cell receptor beta chains were read from a single sample in a study of T cell changes during pregnancy in multiple sclerosis. The protocol was immunoSEQ multiplex PCR, while the TCRdb copy is restricted to in-frame clones and leaves out a portion. The table shows roughly 40,000 clones, with roughly nine tenths occurring only once. The source was CD8+ T cells from peripheral blood mononuclear cells, collected before pregnancy. Receptors were obtained from a female donor with multiple sclerosis, enrolled in a pregnancy study. Each CDR3 is given with its conserved first and last residue. A D gene is named only where the DNA matches it firmly. Not every row has a clone size; where given, it reads once, few, many or a size class.

>15|.|TRBJ2-5|TRBV5-1|.
TGCGCCAGCAGCCCGGAGGGGGGAGGGGGAGAGACCCAGTACTTC
CASSPEGGGGETQYF
>14|.|TRBJ2-2|TRBV9|.
TGTGCCAGCAGCGGGTACAGGGCCACCGGGGAGCTGTTTTTT
CASSGYRATGELFF
>12|.|TRBJ2-1|TRBV19|.
TGTGCCAGTAGTATTACCGGGGACAAACAGTTCTTC
CASSITGDKQFF
>16|.|TRBJ1-4|TRBV7-9|.
TGTGCCAGCAGCCCTCATGAGCGGGGGGCTAATGAAAAACTGTTTTTT
CASSPHERGANEKLFF
>15|few|TRBJ2-1|TRBV2|TRBD2
TGTGCCAGCAGTCAGGCGGGAGCGGATTATAATGAGCAGTTCTTC
CASSQAGADYNEQFF
>16|.|TRBJ1-1|TRBV7-2|.
TGTGCCAGCAGCTTAGCAAGTAGTCCTATGAACACTGAAGCTTTCTTT
CASSLASSPMNTEAFF
>13|.|TRBJ2-1|TRBV19|.
TGTGCCAGTAGTATTGGGCAGGTTAATGAGCAGTTCTTC
CASSIGQVNEQFF
>15|.|TRBJ2-7|TRBV6-1|.
TGTGCCAGCAGTCAGGGGGGTGTACAGGTCCACGAGCAGTACTTC
CASSQGGVQVHEQYF
>15|few|TRBJ2-2|TRBV4-1|.
TGCGCCAGCAGCCAAGGGGGGCTTAACACCGGGGAGCTGTTTTTT
CASSQGGLNTGELFF
>13|.|TRBJ2-1|TRBV6-1|.
TGTGCCAGCAGTGAATACGGGTACAATGAGCAGTTCTTC
CASSEYGYNEQFF
>13|few|TRBJ2-3|TRBV19|TRBD1
TGTGCCAGTAGTATAGTACAGGGGGATACGCAGTATTTT
CASSIVQGDTQYF
>15|.|TRBJ2-7|TRBV5-1|TRBD1
TGCGCCAGCAGCTTGTTCCTACAGGGGGATTACGAGCAGTACTTC
CASSLFLQGDYEQYF
>15|medium-sized|TRBJ2-5|TRBV19|TRBD1
TGTGCCAGTTGCGGACAGGCCGGGCCCCAAGAGACCCAGTACTTC
CASCGQAGPQETQYF
>15|.|TRBJ1-5|TRBV6-4|.
TGTGCCAGCAGTCCTGGTGCGGATAGCAATCAGCCCCAGCATTTT
CASSPGADSNQPQHF
>18|.|TRBJ2-5|TRBV5-6|.
TGTGCCAGCAGCTTGGTCGAAGGAAGGGGGAGTGGGGGAGAGACCCAGTACTTC
CASSLVEGRGSGGETQYF
>19|.|TRBJ2-5|TRBV28|TRBD2
TGTGCCAGCAGTTTCTTATATTCGGGCACTAGCGGGAGGCAAGAGACCCAGTACTTC
CASSFLYSGTSGRQETQYF
>15|once|TRBJ2-7|TRBV10-2|TRBD2
TGCGCCAGCAGCCCCGGACTAGCGGTGCCTCACGAGCAGTACTTC
CASSPGLAVPHEQYF
>17|.|TRBJ1-3|TRBV5-6|.
TGTGCCAGCAGCTTGTCTGGCAGGGGCTCGAGGCGGAACACCATATATTTT
CASSLSGRGSRRNTIYF
>12|.|TRBJ1-2|TRBV19|TRBD1
TGTGCCAGTCAGACAGGGGTTAATGGCTACACCTTC
CASQTGVNGYTF
>12|once|TRBJ2-7|TRBV9|.
TGTGCCAGCAGCGTAGCTGAGGACGAGCAGTACTTC
CASSVAEDEQYF
>12|.|TRBJ2-7|TRBV7-9|TRBD1
TGTGCCAGCAGTCAGGGGGCCTACGAGCAGTACTTC
CASSQGAYEQYF
>15|.|TRBJ2-2|TRBV7-9|.
TGTGCCAGCAGCCCTACCTTTTCTGACACCGGGGAGCTGTTTTTT
CASSPTFSDTGELFF
>15|.|TRBJ2-7|TRBV7-6|TRBD1
TGTGCCAGCAGCTCCCGGACAGGGGGCTCCTACGAGCAGTACTTC
CASSSRTGGSYEQYF
>14|.|TRBJ2-5|TRBV7-2|TRBD1
TGTGCCAGCAGCGCGGGGACAGGGTACGAGACCCAGTACTTC
CASSAGTGYETQYF
>16|.|TRBJ2-5|TRBV7-9|TRBD2
TGTGCCAGCAGCCCCGGACTAGCGGATCTACAAGAGACCCAGTACTTC
CASSPGLADLQETQYF
>14|.|TRBJ2-3|TRBV28|TRBD2
TGTGCCACCGAAGGACTAGCGGGACCAGATACGCAGTATTTT
CATEGLAGPDTQYF
>17|.|TRBJ2-7|TRBV2|TRBD1
TGTGCCAGCAGTGAAGCGAGTTCGGACAGGGCCCCCTACGAGCAGTACTTC
CASSEASSDRAPYEQYF
>12|.|TRBJ1-1|TRBV28|.
TGTGCCAGCAGTTTAGTTGGGCCTGAAGCTTTCTTT
CASSLVGPEAFF
>13|.|TRBJ1-1|TRBV27|.
TGTGCCAGCAGTTTTAGCGCGTCAGCTGAAGCTTTCTTT
CASSFSASAEAFF
>16|.|TRBJ1-2|TRBV6-1|TRBD1
TGTGCCAGCAGTGAAGAGGGGGCAGGGGTCGACTATGGCTACACCTTC
CASSEEGAGVDYGYTF
>14|.|TRBJ1-2|TRBV6-5|TRBD1
TGTGCCAGCAGTCAGGGACAGTTCGTTTATGGCTACACCTTC
CASSQGQFVYGYTF
>18|once|TRBJ1-4|TRBV25-1|.
TGTGCCAGCAGCAAACCTATACAGGGTTCTGTAACTAATGAAAAACTGTTTTTT
CASSKPIQGSVTNEKLFF
>13|.|TRBJ2-7|TRBV5-1|.
TGCGCCAGCAGCCCGGAGGTGGAGTACGAGCAGTACTTC
CASSPEVEYEQYF
>15|.|TRBJ2-1|TRBV9|.
TGTGCCAGCAGCGTAGCGGGAGGGGGCCACAATGAGCAGTTCTTC
CASSVAGGGHNEQFF
>17|.|TRBJ2-1|TRBV7-6|TRBD1
TGTGCCAGCAGCTCGGCCGGACAGGGCCCCTCCTACAATGAGCAGTTCTTC
CASSSAGQGPSYNEQFF
>14|.|TRBJ1-2|TRBV7-2|.
TGTGCCAGCAGCTTATCCGGGGTCAACTATGGCTACACCTTC
CASSLSGVNYGYTF
>15|.|TRBJ2-3|TRBV5-5|TRBD2
TGTGCCAGCAGCTTGGAGGGACTAGCAAGGGATACGCAGTATTTT
CASSLEGLARDTQYF
>17|.|TRBJ2-7|TRBV28|.
TGTGCCAGCAATTTACCCGGACCGACCGGAGGGTCCTACGAGCAGTACTTC
CASNLPGPTGGSYEQYF
>12|.|TRBJ2-1|TRBV7-9|.
TGTGCCAGCAGCTCAGGGGTAAATGAGCAGTTCTTC
CASSSGVNEQFF
>13|.|TRBJ2-1|TRBV11-2|.
TGTGCCAGCAGCTCCCGGTTCGACAATGAGCAGTTCTTC
CASSSRFDNEQFF
>16|.|TRBJ1-4|TRBV6-6|.
TGTGCCAGCAGTTACTCTGGGGGGGCGCTTCCCGAAAAACTGTTTTTT
CASSYSGGALPEKLFF
>13|once|TRBJ2-1|TRBV10-2|.
TGCGCCACCAGCCCCGGGGTAAACAATGAGCAGTTCTTC
CATSPGVNNEQFF
>16|once|TRBJ1-1|TRBV9|.
TGTGCCAGCAGCGCCGATACAGGGACCGAGAACACTGAAGCTTTCTTT
CASSADTGTENTEAFF
>13|.|TRBJ1-2|TRBV27|.
TGTGCCAGCAGTCCCGGACTAAACTATGGCTACACCTTC
CASSPGLNYGYTF
>15|.|TRBJ2-1|TRBV19|TRBD2
TGTGCCAGTAGTAAAACGAGCGGGAGTTTCGATGAGCAGTTCTTC
CASSKTSGSFDEQFF
>16|.|TRBJ1-5|TRBV19|.
TGTGCCAGTAGTATAGAAACAGCACATAGCAATCAGCCCCAGCATTTT
CASSIETAHSNQPQHF
>15|.|TRBJ1-4|TRBV7-9|.
TGTGCCAGCAGCCCCCTCGGGGGTTATGGTGAAAAACTGTTTTTT
CASSPLGGYGEKLFF
>13|once|TRBJ2-1|TRBV6-5|.
TGTGCCAGCAAGGGAGCGGATTACAATGAGCAGTTCTTC
CASKGADYNEQFF
>15|.|TRBJ2-7|TRBV7-9|TRBD2
TGTGCCAGCACACACACCGGACTAGCGGGAGTCGAGCAGTACTTC
CASTHTGLAGVEQYF
>15|.|TRBJ2-1|TRBV6-4|.
TGTGCCACCTCGTCGGGGGGCGGGGGCAACAATGAGCAGTTCTTC
CATSSGGGGNNEQFF
>16|.|TRBJ2-7|TRBV7-9|TRBD2
TGTGCCAGCAGCCCCAGGGAGGCGGGAGAGTCCTACGAGCAGTACTTC
CASSPREAGESYEQYF
>16|.|TRBJ2-1|TRBV4-1|TRBD1
TGCGCCAGCAGCCAGTCCGGGACAGGGTGGTACAATGAGCAGTTCTTC
CASSQSGTGWYNEQFF
>13|.|TRBJ2-7|TRBV6-5|.
TGTGCCAGCAGTTATGACAGGCGTTACAAGCAGTACTTC
CASSYDRRYKQYF
>19|few|TRBJ2-7|TRBV28|TRBD2
TGTGCCAGCAGTTCCCCCCTGAGCGGGGAGGGCCAAACGCCTCACGAGCAGTACTTC
CASSSPLSGEGQTPHEQYF
>15|.|TRBJ2-7|TRBV19|TRBD1
TGTGCCAGTAGGACAACCGGGACAGGGATCTACGAGCAGTACTTC
CASRTTGTGIYEQYF
>16|.|TRBJ2-1|TRBV27|TRBD2
TGTGCCAGCAGTCCAATAGCGGGAGGGCCGGACAATGAGCAGTTCTTC
CASSPIAGGPDNEQFF
>15|.|TRBJ2-2|TRBV7-2|TRBD2
TGTGCCAGCAGCCCTTGGACTAGCGGGACCGGGGAGCTGTTTTTT
CASSPWTSGTGELFF
>15|.|TRBJ1-2|TRBV29-1|TRBD1
TGCAGCGTTGAAGACTGGGACAGGGGTGTCTATGGCTACACCTTC
CSVEDWDRGVYGYTF